The 32 T cell receptor beta chains below come from one sample, sequenced in a study of cytomegalovirus exposure and HLA in healthy donors. The PCR contained 60 Vbeta and 13 Jbeta primers. Profiled with immunoSEQ multiplex PCR; TCRdb holds only in-frame clones, not every one. This sample has under 150,000 clones; around three quarters occur once, and the top ten carry 2%. The sample consisted of PBMCs. These receptors were obtained from a man between 18 and 29 years old in good health and CMV-seronegative.

J is TRBJ2-3 and V is TRBV5-1; 7 nucleotides line up with TRBD2. Germline values: CDR1 SGHRS, CDR2 YFSETQ. This CDR3 spans 17 amino acids. Trimming removed 1 base from V and 0 bases from J; junction bases left unmatched: 8. CDR3 in DNA: TGCGCCAGCAGCTTGCTCCCCTGGGGGGGTAGCACAGATACGCAGTATTTT. Translating it yields CASSLLPWGGSTDTQYF.

The CDR3: CASSSGQDSYEQYF. The DNA for the CDR3 is TGTGCCAGCAGCTCCGGACAGGACTCCTACGAGCAGTACTTC. The V gene is TRBV6-1, the J gene TRBJ2-7; 7 nucleotides match TRBD1. Germline CDR1 and CDR2: MNHNS and SASEGT. The CDR3 has 14 amino acids. V shed 6 bases, J shed 0 bases, and the junction held 5 bases outside the gene matches.

This chain connects TRBV29-1 to TRBJ2-1, with D perhaps TRBD2 (5 bases). The CDR3 is 11 residues long. In germline, CDR1 is SQVTM, CDR2 ANQGSEA. The ends were cut back, 5 bases at V and 13 bases at J, with 15 bases in the middle. CDR3 nucleotides: TGCAGCGTTCCGAGCGGTAAACTACAGTTCTTC. Residues: CSVPSGKLQFF.

Concerning this clone itself: Other DNA sequences in this sample translate to the same CDR3. The J gene is TRBJ2-2, the V gene TRBV7-3, with 9 bases that match TRBD2. From germline, CDR1 is SGHTA and CDR2 FQGTGA. This CDR3 region has 16 residues. V lost 5 bases and J lost 4; bases outside the gene matches: 8. The CDR3 region is CASSQGTSSRTGELFF. The CDR3 DNA is TGTGCCAGCAGCCAAGGGACTAGCAGTCGCACCGGGGAGCTGTTTTTT.

The rearrangement joins TRBV6-5 to TRBJ1-2; no clear D gene. V lost 4 bases, J lost 4 bases, and 7 bases lay in between. The CDR3 has 12 residues. Germline loops: CDR1 MNHEY, CDR2 SVGAGI. The DNA of the CDR3 is TGTGCCAGCAGTTTAGGCGGCTATGGCTACACCTTC. This codes for CASSLGGYGYTF.

The J gene is TRBJ1-2, the V gene TRBV30; D ambiguous. V lost 1 base to trimming and J lost 1 base, with 13 bases between them. The CDR3 covers 15 residues. Germline V lookup: CDR1 GTSNPN, CDR2 SVGIG (reference sequence). The CDR3 sequence: CAWSASGVLNYGYTF. The CDR3 region has the DNA TGTGCCTGGAGTGCATCTGGAGTCCTTAACTATGGCTACACCTTC.

The chain recombines TRBV6-6 with TRBJ2-2; 8 bases are a match to TRBD1. From germline, CDR1 is MNHNY and CDR2 SVGAGI (reference sequence). V gave up 2 bases and J gave up 5 bases; unmatched junction bases: 7. The CDR3 sequence is 16 residues long. DNA for the CDR3: TGTGCCAGCAGTTACGGGGGGACAGGCGGGACCGGGGAGCTGTTTTTT. Its protein product is CASSYGGTGGTGELFF.

This clone was recorded a few times. The rearrangement joins TRBV6-5 to TRBJ1-2, with D possibly matching TRBD1 (6 bases). Between the trimmed V and J ends, which lost 6 bases and 2 bases, there was a span of 16 bases. Germline lookup yields CDR1 MNHEY and CDR2 SVGAGI. The length of the CDR3 is 15 residues. The CDR3 spells CASSMTTGTNYGYTF. The CDR3 bases are TGTGCCAGCAGCATGACTACAGGGACAAACTATGGCTACACCTTC.

V usage is TRBV28 and J usage is TRBJ1-4; possibly TRBD1 for D (5 bases). The V end was cut by 1 base, the J end by 6 bases, with 12 bases between. This CDR3 contains 15 residues. CDR1 MDHEN and CDR2 SYDVKM come from the germline V gene. The DNA for the CDR3 is TGTGCCAGCAGTTTATATTCCAGGGAGGATGAAAAACTGTTTTTT. It is translated as CASSLYSREDEKLFF.

This clone appeared once. The chain recombines TRBV14 with TRBJ1-5; D perhaps matches TRBD1 (6 bases). Germline assignment: CDR1 SGHDN and CDR2 FVKESK. This CDR3 region has 13 residues. The germline V and J ends were trimmed by 5 bases and 9 bases, with 14 bases remaining between them. CDR3 sequence (DNA): TGTGCCAGCAGCGCCCAGGAAGGGGGGCCCCAGCATTTT. As protein: CASSAQEGGPQHF.

The chain links TRBV11-2 to TRBJ1-2, with D perhaps TRBD1 (6 bases). V gave up 1 base and J gave up 1 base, with 16 bases separating them. Germline V gene sequence: CDR1 SGHAT, CDR2 FQNNGV. This CDR3 has 17 amino acids. The CDR3 DNA reads TGTGCCAGCAGCTTAGTCCTACAGGGTGGAGGTAACTATGGCTACACCTTC. This translates into CASSLVLQGGGNYGYTF.

V gene TRBV4-1 combines with J gene TRBJ2-1; D uncertain. Deletions cut 0 bases from V and 7 bases from J, with 4 bases between. The CDR3 sequence is 12 residues long. Per the germline V gene, CDR1 is MGHRA and CDR2 is YSYEKL. CDR3 loop: CASSQDSNEQFF. The CDR3 bases are TGCGCCAGCAGCCAAGATAGTAATGAGCAGTTCTTC.

The genes are TRBV13 and TRBJ1-5; D perhaps matches TRBD1 (6 bases). With 2 bases removed from V and 6 bases from J, the gap between germline ends came to 11 bases. The CDR3 spans 14 residues. The germline V gene has CDR1 PRHDT and CDR2 FYEKMQ (reference sequence). The CDR3 reads CASSLWGGGQPQHF. DNA of the CDR3: TGTGCCAGCAGCTTATGGGGGGGCGGTCAGCCCCAGCATTTT.

The rearrangement links TRBV18 to TRBJ2-3; 7 bases line up with TRBD2. This CDR3 contains 16 residues. Germline CDR1 and CDR2: KGHSH and LQKENI. J gave up 2 bases and V 3 bases, and 8 bases lay outside the gene matches. DNA for the CDR3: TGTGCCAGCTCACCGCCAACTAGCGTCAACACAGATACGCAGTATTTT. It specifies CASSPPTSVNTDTQYF.

This clone appeared a single time. The rearrangement uses TRBV15 and TRBJ2-1, with TRBD2 identical over 10 bases. J was trimmed by 3 bases and V by 3 bases; bases with no gene match: 14. The CDR3 runs to 19 residues. Per germline, CDR1 LNHNV and CDR2 YYDKDF (reference sequence). For the CDR3, the DNA is TGTGCCACCAGCAGCCCCAAACCGGGACTAGCGCGAAACTACAATGAGCAGTTCTTC. Translating gives CATSSPKPGLARNYNEQFF.

The gene calls are TRBV13 and TRBJ2-7, with 7 positions matching TRBD1. The CDR3 totals 17 residues. Losses at the gene ends were 4 bases for V and 6 bases for J; bases not matched to a gene: 18. The germline V gene has CDR1 PRHDT and CDR2 FYEKMQ (reference sequence). The CDR3 spells CASSSLLQGSPSGEQYF. DNA of the CDR3: TGTGCCAGCAGCTCCTTATTACAGGGGAGCCCTTCGGGCGAGCAGTACTTC.

The gene calls are TRBV7-2 and TRBJ2-3; 7 bases fit TRBD2. The J segment lost 2 bases and the V segment lost 7 bases, leaving 12 bases of the junction unmatched. Per germline, CDR1 SGHTA and CDR2 FQGNSA. The CDR3 has 16 amino acids. CDR3 nucleotides: TGTGCCAGCACCGCAGGGCGGGAGCCCTTCACAGATACGCAGTATTTT. Translation gives CASTAGREPFTDTQYF.

The gene calls are TRBV7-9 and TRBJ2-5; 9 nucleotides agree with TRBD2. The CDR3 length is 17 residues. Germline assignment: CDR1 SEHNR and CDR2 FQNEAQ (reference sequence). Trimming removed 1 base from V and 4 bases from J; junction bases left unmatched: 10. The CDR3 DNA reads as TGTGCCAGCAGCTTAGGACCAATGGGGACTAGCACAGAGACCCAGTACTTC. This encodes CASSLGPMGTSTETQYF.

This chain joins TRBV7-9 and TRBJ2-2; unclear D gene. The germline V and J ends were trimmed by 5 bases and 4 bases, with 14 bases remaining between them. The germline V gene has CDR1 SEHNR and CDR2 FQNEAQ (reference sequence). This CDR3 contains 15 residues. This chain's CDR3 is CASSLVTLSTGELFF. The CDR3 nucleotides read TGTGCCAGCAGCCTCGTGACTTTGAGCACCGGGGAGCTGTTTTTT.

This clone turned up a few times. The rearrangement links TRBV6-6 to TRBJ1-4, with 9 positions matching TRBD1. The V gene's germline CDR1 is MNHNY and CDR2 SVGAGI (reference sequence). Losses at the gene ends were 5 bases for V and 8 bases for J; bases not matched to a gene: 6. The CDR3 sequence is 14 residues long. As DNA, the CDR3 is TGTGCCAGCAGTCAGGGACAGGGACGGGAAAAACTGTTTTTT. Translation: CASSQGQGREKLFF.

Only a few counts were recorded for this clone. The chain couples TRBV6-1 to TRBJ1-5; 7 bases are a match to TRBD1. This CDR3 spans 15 amino acids. Germline loops: CDR1 MNHNS, CDR2 SASEGT. The V and J ends lost 6 bases and 2 bases, in that order; junction bases with no gene match: 7. The CDR3 bases are TGTGCCAGCAGACACAGGGGTTTCGGCAATCAGCCCCAGCATTTT. It yields the protein CASRHRGFGNQPQHF.

This chain connects TRBV6-5 to TRBJ1-5; D is undetermined. The ends were cut back, 7 bases at V and 15 bases at J, with 16 bases in the middle. This CDR3 is built from 11 residues. Germline assignment: CDR1 MNHEY and CDR2 SVGAGI. The CDR3 reads CASIFGREVHF. The CDR3 nucleotides are TGTGCCAGCATCTTCGGACGGGAGGTGCATTTT.

The genes are TRBV7-2 and TRBJ2-7, with 12 bases that match TRBD2. Germline V gene data show CDR1 as SGHTA and CDR2 as FQGNSA. CDR3 length: 16 residues. Trimming cost V 5 bases and J 2 bases; bases outside gene matches: 7. The CDR3 coding sequence is TGTGCCAGCAGCCGCGCACTAGCGGGAGGTCCCTACGAGCAGTACTTC. It is translated as CASSRALAGGPYEQYF.

This chain uses TRBV29-1 with TRBJ1-1; D may be TRBD1 (6 bases). This CDR3 region has 14 residues. V was cut by 4 bases and J by 1 base, with 13 bases left in between. Germline lookup yields CDR1 SQVTM and CDR2 ANQGSEA. This chain's CDR3 is CSVGGRGTNTEAFF. The CDR3 DNA reads TGCAGCGTTGGGGGGAGGGGGACGAACACTGAAGCTTTCTTT.

This rearrangement joins TRBV12-5 to TRBJ2-7, with TRBD2 matching 7 bases. The CDR3 consists of 13 residues. After removal of 3 bases from V and 6 bases from J, the junction contained 5 bases not matched to a gene. Germline lookup yields CDR1 LGHNT and CDR2 FRNRAP. The CDR3 reads CASGLGREFEQYV. As DNA, the CDR3 is TGTGCTAGTGGTTTAGGGCGGGAGTTCGAGCAGTACGTC.

The sample holds a few counts of this clone. The chain recombines TRBV5-1 with TRBJ1-1, with 12 nucleotides matching TRBD1. V shed 4 bases and J 2 bases; nucleotides not matched to a gene: 6. The CDR3 consists of 16 residues. In germline, CDR1 is SGHRS, CDR2 YFSETQ. The CDR3 region has the DNA TGCGCCAGCAGCCGGGGACAGGGGGCTGTTAACACTGAAGCTTTCTTT. Its protein product is CASSRGQGAVNTEAFF.

This rearrangement joins TRBV29-1 to TRBJ1-1; D is unresolved. Germline V CDR1 and CDR2: SQVTM, ANQGSEA. The CDR3 runs to 9 residues. V dropped 7 bases and J dropped 6 bases, with 6 bases sitting between them. In DNA form, the CDR3 reads TGCAGCGGCGGGGCTGAAGCTTTCTTT. This translates into CSGGAEAFF.

The chain recombines TRBV9 with TRBJ1-5, with D unclear. V lost 4 bases to trimming and J lost 9 bases, with 14 bases between them. The CDR3 totals 13 residues. Germline values: CDR1 SGDLS, CDR2 YYNGEE. The CDR3, as DNA: TGTGCCAGCAGCCCCGGACGGGCGGGGCCCCAGCATTTT. Protein product: CASSPGRAGPQHF.

The chain recombines TRBV19 with TRBJ2-2, with a weak D call TRBD2 (5 bases). Germline V lookup: CDR1 LNHDA, CDR2 SQIVND (reference sequence). Trimming shortened V by 6 bases and J by 0 bases, and 8 bases separated the two germline ends. The CDR3 runs to 14 residues. The CDR3 is CASSLASNTGELFF. The CDR3 DNA reads as TGTGCCAGTAGCTTAGCGTCGAACACCGGGGAGCTGTTTTTT. Based on the CDR3 plus reference TRBV19 and TRBJ2-2, the full variable domain is DGGITQSPKYLFRKEGQNVTLSCEQNLNHDAMYWYRQDPGQGLRLIYYSQIVNDFQKGDIAEGYSVSREKKESFPLTVTSAQKNPTAFYLCASSLASNTGELFFGEGSRLTVL.

The chain uses TRBV6-5 and TRBJ2-5, with 8 bases fitting TRBD2. The CDR3 runs 13 residues. Germline CDR1 MNHEY, CDR2 SVGAGI. Trimming at V came to 8 bases and at J to 4 bases, leaving 6 bases not matched to a gene. The CDR3 sequence: CASRGGWTETQYF. DNA for the CDR3: TGTGCCAGCCGGGGGGGGTGGACAGAGACCCAGTACTTC.

The chain joins TRBV9 to TRBJ2-5; 7 nucleotides match TRBD1. J lost 5 bases, V lost 4 bases, and 5 bases had no gene match. In germline, CDR1 is SGDLS, CDR2 YYNGEE. The CDR3 loop spans 13 amino acids. The CDR3 DNA reads as TGTGCCAGCAGCCAGACAGGGCTGGAGACCCAGTACTTC. Translating gives CASSQTGLETQYF.

The table lists this clone with a count of one. The chain links TRBV5-4 to TRBJ2-3, with a tentative D call TRBD2 (6 bases). CDR3 length equals 15 residues. Germline CDR1 and CDR2: SGHNT and YYREEE (reference sequence). Trimming removed 6 bases from V and 2 bases from J, with 16 bases in between. CDR3 nucleotide sequence: TGTGCCAGCACCCTGGGGAGCGGGCTCACAGATACGCAGTATTTT. Translated: CASTLGSGLTDTQYF.